This is a list of T cell receptor beta chains from one sample in a study of blood T cell repertoires in COVID-19. Data came from immunoSEQ multiplex PCR; TCRdb stores just in-frame clones and leaves some out. The repertoire includes 250,000 to 350,000 clones, around 90% of them detected once, and approximately 0.85% sits in the top ten. Specimen: peripheral blood. The receptors originated from a woman aged 40 to 50 who had recovered from COVID-19. Each CDR3 is given with its conserved first and last residue. D genes are given only for firm matches. Clone size is stated in some rows and not others, as once, few, many or a class when expanded.

j_call d_call v_call clone_size cdr3_aa cdr3_nt
TRBJ2-7 TRBD1 TRBV5-1 . CASSPGQGAWEQYF TGCGCCAGCAGCCCCGGACAGGGGGCGTGGGAGCAGTACTTC
TRBJ2-5 TRBD2 TRBV2 . CASRLLLAGQETQYF TGTGCCAGCAGACTGTTACTAGCGGGTCAAGAGACCCAGTACTTC
TRBJ1-5 . TRBV19 . CASSIIQGRNQPQHF TGTGCCAGTAGTATAATACAGGGTCGCAATCAGCCCCAGCATTTT
TRBJ2-1 TRBD1 TRBV18 few CASSPLQGSYNEQFF TGTGCCAGCTCACCACTACAGGGGAGCTACAATGAGCAGTTCTTC
TRBJ2-2 TRBD2 TRBV19 few CASSIKFSGSRTGELFF TGTGCCAGTAGTATAAAGTTCAGCGGGAGTAGGACCGGGGAGCTGTTTTTT
TRBJ2-2 TRBD2 TRBV7-3 . CASSNREGQYGTGELFF TGTGCCAGCAGTAATCGGGAGGGCCAGTATGGCACCGGGGAGCTGTTTTTT
TRBJ2-3 TRBD2 TRBV13 . CASSLSSGDTDTQYF TGTGCCAGCAGCTTATCTAGCGGAGACACAGATACGCAGTATTTT
TRBJ1-1 . TRBV3-1/TRBV3-2 . CASSQDRGTEAFF TGTGCCAGCAGCCAAGATAGGGGCACTGAAGCTTTCTTT
TRBJ1-4 TRBD1 TRBV19 . CASSIFGAGGEKLFF TGTGCCAGTAGTATTTTTGGGGCAGGGGGGGAAAAACTGTTTTTT
TRBJ2-7 TRBD1 TRBV19 . CASSMDRGYEQYF TGTGCCAGTAGTATGGACAGGGGTTACGAGCAGTACTTC
TRBJ1-2 . TRBV28 . CASSSGGANYGYTF TGTGCCAGCAGTTCCGGGGGGGCCAACTATGGCTACACCTTC
TRBJ2-2 TRBD2 TRBV6-2/TRBV6-3 . CASSSGLGGAGELFF TGTGCCAGCAGTTCCGGACTAGGCGGGGCCGGGGAGCTGTTTTTT
TRBJ2-3 . TRBV7-3 . CAMRPRDTQYF TGTGCCATGCGGCCAAGGGATACGCAGTATTTT
TRBJ2-7 . TRBV11-3 . CASSLDPHPASVGFYEQYF TGTGCCAGCAGCTTAGATCCTCACCCAGCTAGCGTTGGGTTCTACGAGCAGTACTTC
TRBJ2-7 . TRBV5-1 . CASSSPGVMGEQYF TGCGCCAGCAGCTCCCCCGGGGTTATGGGCGAGCAGTACTTC
TRBJ2-6 . TRBV19 . CASSIERGGANVLTF TGTGCCAGTAGTATAGAAAGGGGAGGGGCCAACGTCCTGACTTTC
TRBJ2-3 TRBD2 TRBV7-6 . CASSSRLAGDWSDTQYF TGTGCCAGCAGCTCCCGACTAGCGGGAGATTGGTCAGATACGCAGTATTTT
TRBJ2-1 TRBD2 TRBV5-1 few CASSKGLAGYEQFF TGCGCCAGCAGCAAGGGACTAGCGGGATATGAGCAGTTCTTC
TRBJ2-5 . TRBV7-6 . CASSLSGITQETQYF TGTGCCAGCAGCTTATCAGGGATCACACAAGAGACCCAGTACTTC
TRBJ2-3 TRBD1 TRBV4-1 . CASSQPKDRGHADTQYF TGCGCCAGCAGCCAACCAAAGGACAGGGGGCATGCAGATACGCAGTATTTT
TRBJ2-7 . TRBV3-1/TRBV3-2 . CASSQGRSSSYEQYF TGTGCCAGCAGCCAGGGGCGGTCCTCGTCCTACGAGCAGTACTTC
TRBJ1-4 TRBD1 TRBV2 . CASKRQGANEKLFF TGTGCCAGCAAGCGACAGGGGGCTAATGAAAAACTGTTTTTT
TRBJ2-5 . TRBV11-2 once CASSLVIDLGETQYF TGTGCCAGCAGCTTAGTAATAGATCTAGGAGAGACCCAGTACTTC
TRBJ2-7 TRBD2 TRBV28 . CASSFFRQGLAGLYEQYF TGTGCCAGCAGTTTTTTCCGTCAGGGACTAGCGGGACTGTACGAGCAGTACTTC
TRBJ2-7 . TRBV15 . CATSRAGEGSYEQYF TGTGCCACCAGCAGGGCCGGGGAAGGATCCTACGAGCAGTACTTC
TRBJ2-7 TRBD1 TRBV5-1 . CASSLTGGVNDYEQYF TGCGCCAGCAGCTTGACAGGGGGCGTAAATGACTACGAGCAGTACTTC
TRBJ1-4 TRBD1 TRBV3-1/TRBV3-2 . CASSQGALVEKLFF TGTGCCAGTTCTCAGGGGGCGCTCGTTGAAAAACTGTTTTTT
TRBJ2-7 TRBD1 TRBV19 . CASSNVGQNSYEQYF TGTGCCAGTAGTAACGTGGGACAGAATTCCTACGAGCAGTACTTC
TRBJ2-5 TRBD2 TRBV5-1 . CASSLALAGGETQYF TGCGCCAGCAGCTTGGCCTTGGCGGGAGGGGAGACCCAGTACTTC
TRBJ1-4 . TRBV7-9 . CASSLSPGGAEKLFF TGTGCCAGCAGCTTATCACCGGGTGGGGCTGAAAAACTGTTTTTT
TRBJ2-1 TRBD2 TRBV11-3 . CASSLDPIGTSSDEQFF TGTGCCAGCAGCTTAGATCCGATCGGGACTAGTAGCGATGAGCAGTTCTTC
TRBJ1-4 TRBD1 TRBV19 . CASRSDRADEKLFF TGTGCCAGTAGGTCGGACAGGGCGGATGAAAAACTGTTTTTT
TRBJ2-2 . TRBV5-1 . CASSRTGGEAGELFF TGCGCCAGCAGCCGGACCGGCGGGGAGGCCGGGGAGCTGTTTTTT
TRBJ2-7 TRBD2 TRBV3-1/TRBV3-2 . CASSQGLAGVYEQYF TGTGCCAGCAGCCAAGGACTAGCGGGAGTCTACGAGCAGTACTTC
TRBJ2-1 . TRBV5-6 once CASSLASNEQFF TGTGCCAGCAGCTTGGCTAGTAATGAGCAGTTCTTC
TRBJ1-3 TRBD1 TRBV28 . CASSRQGVGNTIYF TGTGCCAGCAGCAGACAGGGGGTGGGAAACACCATATATTTT
TRBJ2-3 . TRBV18 . CASSPPGSGVQYF TGTGCCAGCTCACCACCGGGCTCGGGAGTCCAGTATTTT
TRBJ2-3 . TRBV20-1 . CSASLLVTGSSTDTQYF TGCAGTGCTAGTTTGTTGGTTACAGGGTCTAGCACAGATACGCAGTATTTT
TRBJ2-7 . TRBV6-5 . CASNKGDGSGYEQYF TGTGCCAGCAATAAGGGCGACGGGAGCGGCTACGAGCAGTACTTC
TRBJ1-5 . TRBV6-1 . CASSEALRTVAYSNQPQHF TGTGCCAGCAGTGAAGCGCTTCGGACAGTAGCTTATAGCAATCAGCCCCAGCATTTT
TRBJ1-5 TRBD1 TRBV4-1 . CASSPQGGYSNQPQHF TGCGCCAGCAGCCCACAGGGGGGCTATAGCAATCAGCCCCAGCATTTT